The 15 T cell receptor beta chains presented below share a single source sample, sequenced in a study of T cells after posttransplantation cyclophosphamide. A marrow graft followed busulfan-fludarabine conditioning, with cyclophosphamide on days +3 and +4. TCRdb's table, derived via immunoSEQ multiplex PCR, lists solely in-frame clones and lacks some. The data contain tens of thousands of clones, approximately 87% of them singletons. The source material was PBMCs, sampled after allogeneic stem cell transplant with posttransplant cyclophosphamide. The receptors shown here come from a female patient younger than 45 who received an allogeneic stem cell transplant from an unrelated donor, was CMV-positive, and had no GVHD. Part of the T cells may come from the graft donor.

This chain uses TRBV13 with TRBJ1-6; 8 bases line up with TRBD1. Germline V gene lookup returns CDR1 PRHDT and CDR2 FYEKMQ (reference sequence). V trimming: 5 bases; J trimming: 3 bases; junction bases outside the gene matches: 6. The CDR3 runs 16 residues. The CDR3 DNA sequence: TGTGCCAGCAGCGTATACGGACAGGGCTATAATTCACCCCTCCACTTT. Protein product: CASSVYGQGYNSPLHF.

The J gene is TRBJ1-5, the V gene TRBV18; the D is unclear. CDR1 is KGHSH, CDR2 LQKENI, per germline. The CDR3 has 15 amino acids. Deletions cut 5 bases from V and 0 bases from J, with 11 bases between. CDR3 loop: CASSERPSSNQPQHF. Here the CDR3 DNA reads TGTGCCAGCTCAGAGCGACCCTCTAGCAATCAGCCCCAGCATTTT.

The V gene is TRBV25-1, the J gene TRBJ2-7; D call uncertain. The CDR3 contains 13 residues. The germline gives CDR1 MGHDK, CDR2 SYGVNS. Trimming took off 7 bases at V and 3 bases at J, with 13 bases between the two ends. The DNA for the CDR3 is TGTGCCAGCACCGAACCCCTAGGCTACGAGCAGTACTTC. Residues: CASTEPLGYEQYF.

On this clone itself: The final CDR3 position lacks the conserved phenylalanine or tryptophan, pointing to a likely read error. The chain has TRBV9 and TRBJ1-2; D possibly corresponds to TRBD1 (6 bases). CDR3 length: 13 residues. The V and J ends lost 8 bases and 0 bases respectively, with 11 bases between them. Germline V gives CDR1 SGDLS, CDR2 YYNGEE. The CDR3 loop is CASQGSSNYGYTS. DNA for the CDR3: TGTGCCAGTCAGGGGAGTTCTAACTATGGCTACACCTCC.

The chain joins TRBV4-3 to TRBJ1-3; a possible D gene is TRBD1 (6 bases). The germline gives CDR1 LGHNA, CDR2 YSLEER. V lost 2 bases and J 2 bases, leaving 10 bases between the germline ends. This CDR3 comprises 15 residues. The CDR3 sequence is CASSQHRAPGNTIYF. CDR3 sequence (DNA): TGCGCCAGCAGCCAACACAGGGCGCCTGGAAACACCATATATTTT.

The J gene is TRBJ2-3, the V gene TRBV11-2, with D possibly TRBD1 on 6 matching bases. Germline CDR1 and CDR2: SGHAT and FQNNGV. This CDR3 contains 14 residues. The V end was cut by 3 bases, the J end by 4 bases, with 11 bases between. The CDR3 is CASSLGRGSDTQYF. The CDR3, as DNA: TGTGCCAGCAGCTTGGGCAGGGGTTCAGATACGCAGTATTTT.

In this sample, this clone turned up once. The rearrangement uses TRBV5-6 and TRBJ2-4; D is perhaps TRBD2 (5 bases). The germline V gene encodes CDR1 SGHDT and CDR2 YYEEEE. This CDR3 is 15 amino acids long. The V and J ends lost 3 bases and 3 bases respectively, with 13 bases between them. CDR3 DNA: TGTGCCAGCAGCTCCGTGTTCGAGGGCAAAAACATTCAGTACTTC. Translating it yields CASSSVFEGKNIQYF.

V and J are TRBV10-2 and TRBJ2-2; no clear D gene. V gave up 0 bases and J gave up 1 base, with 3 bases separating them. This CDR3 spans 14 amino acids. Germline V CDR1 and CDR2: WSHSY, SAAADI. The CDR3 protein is CASSESRNTGELFF. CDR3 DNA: TGCGCCAGCAGTGAGTCCCGGAACACCGGGGAGCTGTTTTTT.

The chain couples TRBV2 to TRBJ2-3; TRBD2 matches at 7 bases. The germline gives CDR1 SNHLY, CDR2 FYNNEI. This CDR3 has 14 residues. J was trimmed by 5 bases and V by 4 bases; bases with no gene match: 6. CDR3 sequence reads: CASSAVGGGDTQYF. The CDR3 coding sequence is TGTGCCAGCAGTGCGGTGGGCGGGGGAGATACGCAGTATTTT.

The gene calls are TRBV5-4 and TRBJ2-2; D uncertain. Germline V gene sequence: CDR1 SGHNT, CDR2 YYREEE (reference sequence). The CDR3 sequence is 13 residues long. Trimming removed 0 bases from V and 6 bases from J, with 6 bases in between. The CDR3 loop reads CASSLVSSGELFF. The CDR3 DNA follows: TGTGCCAGCAGCTTGGTATCCTCCGGGGAGCTGTTTTTT. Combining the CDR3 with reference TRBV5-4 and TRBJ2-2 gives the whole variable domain ETGVTQSPTHLIKTRGQQVTLRCSSQSGHNTVSWYQQALGQGPQFIFQYYREEENGRGNFPPRFSGLQFPNYSSELNVNALELDDSALYLCASSLVSSGELFFGEGSRLTVL.

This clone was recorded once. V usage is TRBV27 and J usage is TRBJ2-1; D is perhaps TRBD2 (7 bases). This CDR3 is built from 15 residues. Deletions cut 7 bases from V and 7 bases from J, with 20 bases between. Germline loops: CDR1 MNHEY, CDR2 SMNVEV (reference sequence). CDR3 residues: CASTPEGGPSNEQFF. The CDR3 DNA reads TGTGCCAGCACCCCCGAGGGGGGGCCTTCGAATGAGCAGTTCTTC.

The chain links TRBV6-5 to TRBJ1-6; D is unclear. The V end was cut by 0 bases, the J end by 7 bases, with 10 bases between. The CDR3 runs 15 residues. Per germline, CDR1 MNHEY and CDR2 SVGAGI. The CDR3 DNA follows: TGTGCCAGCAGTTACTCGGCGGTTCGGAATTCACCCCTCCACTTT. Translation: CASSYSAVRNSPLHF.

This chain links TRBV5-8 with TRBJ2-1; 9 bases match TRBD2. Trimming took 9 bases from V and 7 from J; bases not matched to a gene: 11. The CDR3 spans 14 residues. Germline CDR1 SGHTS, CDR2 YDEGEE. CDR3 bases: TGTGCCATTTCCGCGGGGGGGGACTTGAATGAGCAGTTCTTC. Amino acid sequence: CAISAGGDLNEQFF.

This chain's CDR3 is CASSIAASGGGEQYF. In nucleotides, the CDR3 is TGTGCCAGTAGTATAGCGGCTAGCGGGGGCGGCGAGCAGTACTTC. The chain recombines TRBV19 with TRBJ2-7; 10 positions agree with TRBD2. Per germline, CDR1 LNHDA and CDR2 SQIVND (reference sequence). The CDR3 covers 15 residues. J was trimmed by 6 bases and V by 1 base; bases with no gene match: 6.

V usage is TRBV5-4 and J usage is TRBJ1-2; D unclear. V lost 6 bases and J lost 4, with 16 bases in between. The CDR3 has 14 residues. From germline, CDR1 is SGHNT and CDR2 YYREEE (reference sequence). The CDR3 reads CASTIPGKTYGYTF. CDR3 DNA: TGTGCCAGCACAATACCAGGAAAGACCTATGGCTACACCTTC.